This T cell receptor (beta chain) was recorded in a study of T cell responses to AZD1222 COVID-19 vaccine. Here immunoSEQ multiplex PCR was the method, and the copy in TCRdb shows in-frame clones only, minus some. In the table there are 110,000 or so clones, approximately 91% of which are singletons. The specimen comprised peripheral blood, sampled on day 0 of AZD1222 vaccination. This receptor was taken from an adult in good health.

CDR3 nucleotides: TGTGCCAGCAGGCGACTAGCGGGGGGGACAGATACGCAGTATTTT. This sequence encodes CASRRLAGGTDTQYF. V is TRBV6-5 and J is TRBJ2-3, with TRBD2 identical over 14 bases. V lost 6 bases to trimming and J lost 3 bases; unmatched junction nucleotides: 2. CDR3 length: 15 residues. Germline V gene data show CDR1 as MNHEY and CDR2 as SVGAGI.